The 10 T cell receptor beta chains presented below share a single source sample, sequenced in a study of blood T cell repertoires in COVID-19. TCRdb keeps only in-frame clones here, not all; method: immunoSEQ multiplex PCR. The sample includes over 100,000 clones, 85% to 90% seen only once; the top ten take roughly 11%. Material for sequencing was peripheral blood. The receptors originated from a man older than 75 with acute or convalescent COVID-19.

The J gene is TRBJ2-3, the V gene TRBV30, with a weak D call TRBD1 (5 bases). Germline loops: CDR1 GTSNPN, CDR2 SVGIG (reference sequence). The V end lost 3 bases, the J end lost 0 bases, and 10 bases lay between the germline ends. The CDR3 totals 14 residues. The CDR3 here is CAWSRASSTDTQYF. In DNA form, the CDR3 reads TGTGCCTGGAGCAGGGCGAGTAGCACAGATACGCAGTATTTT.

This clone was recorded once. V usage is TRBV11-3 and J usage is TRBJ2-3, with 15 positions matching TRBD2. Germline V gives CDR1 SGHNT, CDR2 YENEEA. V trimming: 3 bases; J trimming: 5 bases; junction bases outside the gene matches: 9. This CDR3 has 18 amino acids. The CDR3 DNA reads as TGTGCCAGCAGCTTGGAACCCGGGACTAGCGGGAGGATAGATACGCAGTATTTT. It encodes CASSLEPGTSGRIDTQYF.

The chain joins TRBV19 to TRBJ2-7, with 7 bases fitting TRBD2. Germline-derived CDR1 and CDR2 are LNHDA and SQIVND (reference sequence). The CDR3 has 13 amino acids. In nucleotides, the CDR3 is TGTGCAGCGGGCGGGAGAGAATCCTACGAGCAGTACTTC. Translated, it gives CAAGGRESYEQYF.

The rearrangement joins TRBV19 to TRBJ1-2; no definite D call. V was trimmed by 2 bases and J by 6 bases, leaving 10 bases between them. CDR1 and CDR2 from the germline V gene are LNHDA and SQIVND (reference sequence). This CDR3 is built from 13 residues. In nucleotides, the CDR3 is TGTGCCAGTAGTATAAGAGGGCGGGATGGCTACACCTTC. Protein: CASSIRGRDGYTF.

The chain has TRBV3-1 (or the pseudogene TRBV3-2) and TRBJ1-4; D gene ambiguous. The CDR3 has 15 amino acids. With 3 bases removed from V and 0 bases from J, the gap between germline ends came to 8 bases. The germline V gene encodes CDR1 LGHDT and CDR2 YNNKEL (reference sequence). DNA of the CDR3: TGTGCCAGCAGCCAGGAGCGCTCAACTAATGAAAAACTGTTTTTT. The encoded protein is CASSQERSTNEKLFF.

The count of this clone is one. The chain is built from TRBV11-2 and TRBJ1-2; no clear D gene. The length of the CDR3 is 15 residues. Germline V lookup: CDR1 SGHAT, CDR2 FQNNGV. Trimming removed 0 bases at V and 7 bases at J, with 15 bases between. DNA for the CDR3: TGTGCCAGCAGCTTAGAACTCGTCGGGAGAGGTGGCTACACCTTC. This gives the protein CASSLELVGRGGYTF.

This chain's CDR3 is CASTDFGERTEAFF. The DNA of the CDR3 is TGTGCCAGCACCGACTTCGGGGAGCGGACTGAAGCTTTCTTT. This chain uses TRBV6-6 with TRBJ1-1; D is uncertain. Trimming cost V 7 bases and J 5 bases, with 17 bases left between them. Germline lookup yields CDR1 MNHNY and CDR2 SVGAGI (reference sequence). This CDR3 region has 14 residues.

The chain joins TRBV9 to TRBJ2-6; D unclear. This CDR3 region has 15 residues. Trimming shortened V by 3 bases and J by 2 bases, and 9 bases separated the two germline ends. Germline loops: CDR1 SGDLS, CDR2 YYNGEE. CDR3 residues: CASSAVQTGANVLTF. In nucleotides, the CDR3 is TGTGCCAGCAGCGCCGTGCAGACTGGGGCCAACGTCCTGACTTTC.

This sequence joins TRBV27 and TRBJ2-7; 8 bases fit TRBD2. Trimming took 5 bases from V and 7 from J; bases not matched to a gene: 13. The germline CDR1 and CDR2 sequences are MNHEY and SMNVEV (reference sequence). There are 15 residues in the CDR3. CDR3: CASSPGTRRFREQYF. DNA of the CDR3: TGTGCCAGCAGTCCAGGGACTAGGAGGTTCAGGGAGCAGTACTTC.

The chain carries TRBV5-1 and TRBJ1-2; the D gene is possibly TRBD1 (6 bases). The germline gives CDR1 SGHRS, CDR2 YFSETQ. The germline V and J ends were trimmed by 4 bases and 2 bases, with 12 bases remaining between them. This CDR3 contains 14 residues. The CDR3 DNA is TGCGCCAGCAGCGGCACAGGGTTGAACTATGGCTACACCTTC. This gives the protein CASSGTGLNYGYTF. Full variable domain (missing parts from reference TRBV5-1 and TRBJ1-2): KAGVTQTPRYLIKTRGQQVTLSCSPISGHRSVSWYQQTPGQGLQFLFEYFSETQRNKGNFPGRFSGRQFSNSRSEMNVSTLELGDSALYLCASSGTGLNYGYTFGSGTRLTVV.